This TCR beta chain was identified in a study of OX40 agonist ivuxolimab in advanced cancers. Concerning this clone itself: Its target is not known.

TCRdb's table, derived via immunoSEQ multiplex PCR, lists solely in-frame clones and lacks some. The sample contains about 35,000 clones, 79% of which appear only once. Study-wide results and limits: Normalized T-cell clonal expansion was also low in some nonresponders.

J lost 4 bases, V lost 4 bases, and 9 bases had no gene match. Germline V gene data show CDR1 as LNHDA and CDR2 as SQIVND (reference sequence). CDR3 length: 15 amino acids. This clonotype was sampled from an adult with an advanced solid tumor such as melanoma, head and neck, liver or kidney cancer. This specimen consisted of CD4+ or CD8+ T cells sorted from blood, obtained in a trial of the OX40 agonist ivuxolimab. This chain uses TRBV19 with TRBJ2-5; TRBD1 agrees at 7 bases. The CDR3 region is CASSNPGTARETQYF. Here the CDR3 DNA reads TGTGCCAGTAGTAACCCCGGGACAGCACGAGAGACCCAGTACTTC. The full variable domain, in which reference TRBV19 and TRBJ2-5 provide the parts outside the CDR3, is DGGITQSPKYLFRKEGQNVTLSCEQNLNHDAMYWYRQDPGQGLRLIYYSQIVNDFQKGDIAEGYSVSREKKESFPLTVTSAQKNPTAFYLCASSNPGTARETQYFGPGTRLLVL.